This T cell receptor (beta chain) was documented in a study of post-analysis software for immune sequencing data. Germline V gene lookup returns CDR1 SNHLY and CDR2 FYNNEI. With 6 bases clipped from V and 0 bases from J, the junction kept 9 bases outside the gene matches. The CDR3 covers 18 residues. General study points: There were about five TRBV segments more frequent in patients than controls, and TRBV5-6, TRBV5-1 and TRBV20-1 were among them.

Researchers reported that TCR beta cDNA libraries carried unique molecular identifiers. TCRdb reprocessed the PCR reads via MiXCR and lists one record per CDR3 protein. The table has 800,000 to 950,000 distinct CDR3 sequences, roughly 50% seen once. This clonotype turned up a few times. The antigen remains unidentified. The sample comprised blood. This chain joins TRBV2 and TRBJ2-6; 9 bases agree with TRBD1. The sequence derives from a girl between 5 and 17 years old with multiple sclerosis. The CDR3 region is CASSPTGTGNSGANVLTF. Written as DNA, the CDR3 is TGTGCCAGCAGCCCCACCGGGACAGGGAACTCTGGGGCCAACGTCCTGACTTTC.